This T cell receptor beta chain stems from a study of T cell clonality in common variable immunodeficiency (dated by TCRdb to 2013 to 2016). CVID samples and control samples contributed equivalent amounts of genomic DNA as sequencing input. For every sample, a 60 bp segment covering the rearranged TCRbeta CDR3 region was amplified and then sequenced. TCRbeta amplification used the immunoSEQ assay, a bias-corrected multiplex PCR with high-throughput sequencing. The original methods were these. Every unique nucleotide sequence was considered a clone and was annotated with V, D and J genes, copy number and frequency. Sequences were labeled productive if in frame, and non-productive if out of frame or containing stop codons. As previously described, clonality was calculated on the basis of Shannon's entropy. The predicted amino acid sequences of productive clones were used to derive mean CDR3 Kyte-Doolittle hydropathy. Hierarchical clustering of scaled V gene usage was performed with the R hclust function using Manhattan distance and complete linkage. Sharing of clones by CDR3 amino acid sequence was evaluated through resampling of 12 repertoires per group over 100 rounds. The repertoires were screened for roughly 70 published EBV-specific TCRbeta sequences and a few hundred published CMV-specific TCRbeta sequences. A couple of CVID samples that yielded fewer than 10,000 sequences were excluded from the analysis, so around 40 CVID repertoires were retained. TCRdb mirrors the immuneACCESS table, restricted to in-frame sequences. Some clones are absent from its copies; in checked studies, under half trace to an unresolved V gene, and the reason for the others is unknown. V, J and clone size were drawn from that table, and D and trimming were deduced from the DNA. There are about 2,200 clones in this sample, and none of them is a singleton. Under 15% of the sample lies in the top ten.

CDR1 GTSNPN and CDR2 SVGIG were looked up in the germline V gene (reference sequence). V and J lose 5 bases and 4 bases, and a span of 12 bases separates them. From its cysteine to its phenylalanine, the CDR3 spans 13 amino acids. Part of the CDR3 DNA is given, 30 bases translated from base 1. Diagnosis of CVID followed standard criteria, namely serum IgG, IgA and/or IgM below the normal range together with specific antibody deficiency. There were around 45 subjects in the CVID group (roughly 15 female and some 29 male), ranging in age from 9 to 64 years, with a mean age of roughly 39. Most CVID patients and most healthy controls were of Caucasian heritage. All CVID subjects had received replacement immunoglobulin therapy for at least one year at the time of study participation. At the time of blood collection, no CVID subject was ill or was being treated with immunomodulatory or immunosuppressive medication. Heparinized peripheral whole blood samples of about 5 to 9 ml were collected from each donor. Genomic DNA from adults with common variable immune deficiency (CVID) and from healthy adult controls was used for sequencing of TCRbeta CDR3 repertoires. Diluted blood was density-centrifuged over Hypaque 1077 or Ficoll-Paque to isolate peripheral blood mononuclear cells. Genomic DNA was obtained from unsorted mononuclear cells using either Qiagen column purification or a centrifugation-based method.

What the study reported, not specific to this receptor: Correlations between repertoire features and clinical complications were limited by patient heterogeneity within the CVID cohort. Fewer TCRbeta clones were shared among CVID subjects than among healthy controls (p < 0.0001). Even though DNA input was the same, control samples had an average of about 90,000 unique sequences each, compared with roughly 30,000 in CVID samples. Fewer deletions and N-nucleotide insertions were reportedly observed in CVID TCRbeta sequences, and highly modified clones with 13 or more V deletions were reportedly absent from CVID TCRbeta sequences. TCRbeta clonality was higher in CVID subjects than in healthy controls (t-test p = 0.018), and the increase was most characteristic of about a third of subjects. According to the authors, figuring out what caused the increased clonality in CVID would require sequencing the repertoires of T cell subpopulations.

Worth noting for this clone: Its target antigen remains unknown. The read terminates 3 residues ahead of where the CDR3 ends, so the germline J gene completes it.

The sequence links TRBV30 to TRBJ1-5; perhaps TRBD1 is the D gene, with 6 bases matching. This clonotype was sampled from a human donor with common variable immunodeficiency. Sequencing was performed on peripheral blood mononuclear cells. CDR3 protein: CAWAQGVNQPQHF. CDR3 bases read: TGTGCCTGGGCACAGGGCGTTAATCAGCCC.